A selection of T cell receptor beta chains follows, all from one sample in a study of blood T cell repertoires in COVID-19. Here immunoSEQ multiplex PCR was the method, and the copy in TCRdb shows in-frame clones only, minus some. The table includes under 350,000 clones, approximately 86% detected once. The sequencing input was PBMCs or T cells enriched from blood (not recorded which). The receptors were gathered from a woman in her thirties or forties with acute COVID-19. CDR3s include the opening cysteine and the closing phenylalanine or tryptophan. A D gene is named only where the DNA matches it firmly. Clone size, where shown, is once, few, many, or a class for clones that have expanded.

D: TRBD1
V: TRBV7-9
size: few
J: TRBJ1-2
DNA: TGTGCCAGCAGTAGATTAGGGCCCGACAGGGTGGAAGGCTACACCTTC
CDR3: CASSRLGPDRVEGYTF

D: .
V: TRBV6-5
size: .
J: TRBJ1-1
DNA: TGTGCCAGCACTCAATCGGGGTCCTCTGAAGCTTTCTTT
CDR3: CASTQSGSSEAFF

D: .
V: TRBV4-2
size: .
J: TRBJ2-6
DNA: TGTGCCAGCAGCCAGGAGGGGTTGGGTATCTCTGGGGCCAACGTCCTGACTTTC
CDR3: CASSQEGLGISGANVLTF

D: .
V: TRBV27
size: .
J: TRBJ2-2
DNA: TGTGCCAGCAGTTTCAGTACCGGGGAGCTGTTTTTT
CDR3: CASSFSTGELFF

D: TRBD2
V: TRBV9
size: .
J: TRBJ2-5
DNA: TGTGCCAGCAGCGCCGGGGGGGCCTCAGAGACCCAGTACTTC
CDR3: CASSAGGASETQYF

D: .
V: TRBV19
size: .
J: TRBJ2-7
DNA: TGTGCCAGTAGCCCCAGGGAACGCTACGAGCAGTACTTC
CDR3: CASSPRERYEQYF

D: .
V: TRBV21-1
size: .
J: TRBJ1-6
DNA: TGTGCCAGCAGCATTAAACAGGGCTGTGGGGTTTCACCCCTCCACTTT
CDR3: CASSIKQGCGVSPLHF

D: .
V: TRBV9
size: .
J: TRBJ1-3
DNA: TGTGCCAGCAGCGCGGGTGGAGGGGGAAACACCATATATTTT
CDR3: CASSAGGGGNTIYF

D: .
V: TRBV4-3
size: .
J: TRBJ2-7
DNA: TGCGCCAGCAGCCAAGGAAGACAGACCTATAGCTCCTACGAGCAGTACTTC
CDR3: CASSQGRQTYSSYEQYF

D: .
V: TRBV5-1
size: .
J: TRBJ2-1
DNA: TGCGCCAGCAGAATGGAGGGTGAGCAGTTCTTC
CDR3: CASRMEGEQFF

D: .
V: TRBV14
size: .
J: TRBJ2-3
DNA: TGTGCCAGCAGCCAAGATATCCCCTGGAGTAGCTCAGGCACAGATACGCAGTATTTT
CDR3: CASSQDIPWSSSGTDTQYF

D: .
V: TRBV6-5
size: .
J: TRBJ2-1
DNA: TGTGCCAGCAGTATGGACTATCTGAATGAGCAGTTCTTC
CDR3: CASSMDYLNEQFF

D: TRBD1
V: TRBV29-1
size: .
J: TRBJ2-3
DNA: TGCAGCTCAGTCCCCCCAGGGGGTCGGACAGATACGCAGTATTTT
CDR3: CSSVPPGGRTDTQYF

D: TRBD1
V: TRBV24-1
size: few
J: TRBJ2-3
DNA: TGTGCCACCAGTGACGGGACAGGGGGTTTAGATACGCAGTATTTT
CDR3: CATSDGTGGLDTQYF

D: .
V: TRBV2
size: .
J: TRBJ2-7
DNA: TGTGCCAGCAGTGCGGGTATCCAGGGTTACGAGCAGTACTTC
CDR3: CASSAGIQGYEQYF

D: TRBD1
V: TRBV27
size: .
J: TRBJ1-2
DNA: TGTGCCAGCAGACCCGTCGGGACAGGGGTATATGGCTACACCTTC
CDR3: CASRPVGTGVYGYTF

D: .
V: TRBV28
size: .
J: TRBJ2-1
DNA: TGTGCCAGCAGTTTGGGGGGGCGAACAGAACTCTTC
CDR3: CASSLGGRTELF

D: .
V: TRBV4-1
size: .
J: TRBJ1-4
DNA: TGCGCCAGCAGCCAAACACAGGGCTATAATGAAAAACTGTTTTTT
CDR3: CASSQTQGYNEKLFF

D: .
V: TRBV6-5
size: .
J: TRBJ1-2
DNA: TGTGCCAGCAGTTACGCCGTAGGGGACTATGGCTACACCTTC
CDR3: CASSYAVGDYGYTF

D: TRBD1
V: TRBV18
size: few
J: TRBJ1-2
DNA: TGTGCCAGCTTGCCGGGACAGGGGGCAGTGAGTGGCTACACCTTC
CDR3: CASLPGQGAVSGYTF

D: TRBD2
V: TRBV6-5
size: .
J: TRBJ2-1
DNA: TGTGCCAGCGCCCGCGGGGGGGCCGGTGAGCAGTTCTTC
CDR3: CASARGGAGEQFF

D: TRBD1
V: TRBV10-3
size: .
J: TRBJ1-3
DNA: TGTGCCATCAGTGAGTCGGGACAGGGTACGTCTCTTGGAAACACCATATATTTT
CDR3: CAISESGQGTSLGNTIYF

D: TRBD1
V: TRBV7-2
size: .
J: TRBJ2-7
DNA: TGTGCCAGCAGCAAACAGGGACAGGGCGTCTACGAGCAGTACTTC
CDR3: CASSKQGQGVYEQYF

D: .
V: TRBV18
size: .
J: TRBJ1-1
DNA: TGTGCCAGCTCACCCCACAGGGACACTGAAGCTTTCTTT
CDR3: CASSPHRDTEAFF

D: TRBD1
V: TRBV20-1
size: .
J: TRBJ1-6
DNA: TGCAGTGCTAGTATACAGGGGGCTGGTAGTGTTTCACCCCTCCACTTT
CDR3: CSASIQGAGSVSPLHF

D: .
V: TRBV4-2
size: .
J: TRBJ2-7
DNA: TGTGCCAGCAGCCAAGAGTTCCCCATCGAGCAGTACTTC
CDR3: CASSQEFPIEQYF

D: .
V: TRBV24-1
size: .
J: TRBJ1-3
DNA: TGTGCCACCAGTGATTTGGGCCAGGGGAGTCACACCATATATTTT
CDR3: CATSDLGQGSHTIYF

D: .
V: TRBV15
size: .
J: TRBJ1-1
DNA: TGTGCCACCAGCACGGACACGAACACTGAAGCTTTCTTT
CDR3: CATSTDTNTEAFF

D: TRBD2
V: TRBV7-6
size: .
J: TRBJ2-2
DNA: TGTGCCAGCAGTCAAACGGGACTAACCACCGGGGAGCTGTTTTTT
CDR3: CASSQTGLTTGELFF

D: .
V: TRBV7-3
size: .
J: TRBJ2-3
DNA: TGTGCCAGCAGCTCCCTGAGCACAGATACGCAGTATTTT
CDR3: CASSSLSTDTQYF

D: TRBD1
V: TRBV3-1/TRBV3-2
size: once
J: TRBJ1-1
DNA: TGTGCCAGCAGCCAAGGAAGACAGGGGGCGCGGGGCGAAGCTTTCTTT
CDR3: CASSQGRQGARGEAFF

D: TRBD2
V: TRBV5-8
size: .
J: TRBJ2-3
DNA: TGTGCCAGCAGCCAGCGGGGCGTAGATACGCAGTATTTT
CDR3: CASSQRGVDTQYF

D: .
V: TRBV5-6
size: .
J: TRBJ1-1
DNA: TGTGCCAGCAGCATCCGGGGAGGCAACACTGAAGCTTTCTTT
CDR3: CASSIRGGNTEAFF